The entry that follows covers one T cell receptor (beta chain) sequence. The antigen is unknown. It was around 10 milliliters of peripheral blood that were drawn from each donor. With a J-beta primer mix and a sample-barcoded 5' primer, a second PCR ran roughly 6 to 11 cycles. TCRdb itself ran the 5' RACE reads through MiXCR, one entry per CDR3 protein. The data hold hundreds of thousands of distinct CDR3 sequences, with less than 45% observed a single time. The sample belongs to a study of blood T cells in healthy people across ages. Germline lookup yields CDR1 KGHDR and CDR2 SFDVKD. This CDR3 comprises 16 residues. Study-level results: Significant beta diversity loss was already apparent by age about 42, declining roughly linearly.

This TCR derives from a man of 80 years or more in good health. The sequenced sample consisted of blood. The chain links TRBV24-1 to TRBJ2-7; 12 nucleotides agree with TRBD1. The better agreement between TRBJ2-5 and the DNA end casts doubt on the J call. In DNA, the CDR3 is TGTGCCACCAGTGAACAGGGACAGGGGGCAGGGGAGACCCAGTACTTC. Translated: CATSEQGQGAGETQYF.